This T cell receptor (beta chain) came from a study of early T cells in non-severe SARS-CoV-2 infection. Whole-study context: Chains were unpaired, as sequencing was done on bulk RNA from unsorted whole blood. Overall study findings and caveats: VDJdb matches were skewed toward anti-spike CD8 T cell responses.

Note on this clonotype: The target antigen is unknown.

Unique molecular identifiers were attached to individual cDNA molecules. TCRdb called the 5' RACE reads again in MiXCR, with one record for every CDR3 protein. The table shows 50,000 to 65,000 distinct CDR3 sequences, with about 19% occurring only once. The CDR3 has 15 amino acids. Trimming stripped 5 bases from V and 6 bases from J, with 17 bases between. The input for sequencing was whole blood, taken at baseline. The sequence was obtained from an adult who was a healthcare worker with PCR-confirmed SARS-CoV-2 infection or an uninfected control (not recorded which). V and J are TRBV12-3 or TRBV12-4 and TRBJ2-4; the D is unclear. In nucleotides, the CDR3 is TGTGCCAGCAGTCCAGTCGTACGAGGAATAAACATTCAGTACTTC. Protein sequence: CASSPVVRGINIQYF.